These 12 T cell receptor beta chains originate from one sample sequenced in a study of identical twins. TCRdb fed the 5' RACE reads into MiXCR, producing one record per CDR3 protein. The sample consists of roughly 230,000 distinct CDR3 sequences, about 8% of them appearing once. These data also featured in a second study, about yellow fever vaccine responses in identical twins.

The sample taken for sequencing was CD8+ T cells sorted from blood. The receptors derive from a young woman in good health.

This clonotype has more than one count but fewer than ten. The chain couples TRBV11-2 to TRBJ2-3, with D hard to call. The CDR3 runs to 13 residues. Deletions cut 3 bases from V and 6 bases from J, with 10 bases between. Germline CDR1 SGHAT, CDR2 FQNNGV. CDR3 loop: CASSLLMADTQYF. As DNA, the CDR3 is TGTGCCAGCAGCTTGCTGATGGCGGATACGCAGTATTTT.

This clonotype came up many times. The chain has TRBV12-3 or TRBV12-4 and TRBJ2-3, with unresolved D. Trimming removed 6 bases from V and 13 bases from J, with 17 bases in between. The CDR3 is made up of 12 amino acids. CDR3: CASSLTTDGKYF. CDR3 coding DNA: TGTGCCAGCAGCCTTACCACAGATGGGAAGTATTTT.

The chain uses TRBV5-6 and TRBJ2-2; 13 bases agree with TRBD2. The CDR3 is made up of 16 amino acids. Germline CDR1 is SGHDT and CDR2 is YYEEEE. The V gene end was trimmed by 3 bases and the J gene end by 5 bases; junction bases not matched to a gene: 4. CDR3 amino acids: CASSWATSGGTGELFF. CDR3 nucleotide sequence: TGTGCCAGCAGCTGGGCGACTAGCGGGGGGACCGGGGAGCTGTTTTTT. The full variable domain, rest sourced from reference TRBV5-6 and TRBJ2-2, is DAGVTQSPTHLIKTRGQQVTLRCSPKSGHDTVSWYQQALGQGPQFIFQYYEEEERQRGNFPDRFSGHQFPNYSSELNVNALLLGDSALYLCASSWATSGGTGELFFGEGSRLTVL.

This clonotype was observed many times. The CDR3 loop is CASSQSLAGASEQYF. For the CDR3, the DNA is TGCGCCAGCAGCCAAAGTCTAGCGGGAGCCTCCGAGCAGTACTTC. The genes are TRBV4-1 and TRBJ2-7; 10 bases fit TRBD2. Germline CDR1 and CDR2: MGHRA and YSYEKL. The length of the CDR3 is 15 residues. The V segment lost 2 bases and the J segment 6 bases; nucleotides outside the gene matches: 7.

The CDR3 spells CASSEGGQGGWEQYF. In DNA form, the CDR3 reads TGTGCCAGCAGTGAAGGGGGACAGGGAGGTTGGGAGCAGTACTTC. J is TRBJ2-7 and V is TRBV6-4; TRBD1 matches at 9 bases. With V trimmed by 3 bases and J by 7 bases, 10 bases remained unmatched. CDR1 is MRHNA, CDR2 SNTAGT, per germline. The CDR3 sequence is 15 residues long.

The table lists this clonotype with a few counts. The V and J genes are TRBV19 and TRBJ2-3; either TRBD1 or TRBD2 may fit D (6 bases each). Germline-derived CDR1 and CDR2 are LNHDA and SQIVND (reference sequence). The CDR3 loop spans 14 amino acids. Trimming pared 7 bases from V and 3 bases from J, leaving 14 bases between. For the CDR3, the DNA is TGTGCCAGTAAGAAAGGGGGGCTGACAGATACGCAGTATTTT. Amino acids: CASKKGGLTDTQYF.

The table lists this clonotype with many counts. This chain joins TRBV27 and TRBJ2-7; 8 bases agree with TRBD2. CDR3 length equals 15 residues. Germline loops: CDR1 MNHEY, CDR2 SMNVEV (reference sequence). V shed 2 bases, J shed 3 bases, and the junction held 6 bases outside the gene matches. CDR3 amino acids: CASSLGAGAFYEQYF. CDR3 nucleotide sequence: TGTGCCAGCAGTTTAGGAGCGGGAGCTTTCTACGAGCAGTACTTC.

This clonotype was seen ten or more times. The chain combines TRBV28 with TRBJ2-7; no firm D call. V was pared by 4 bases and J by 0 bases, with 13 bases between. This CDR3 is 15 amino acids long. Germline V gene sequence: CDR1 MDHEN, CDR2 SYDVKM. In DNA form, the CDR3 reads TGTGCCAGCAGTTCCAACTTCGGAAGCTCCTACGAGCAGTACTTC. It is translated as CASSSNFGSSYEQYF. Full variable domain (remainder filled in from reference TRBV28 and TRBJ2-7): DVKVTQSSRYLVKRTGEKVFLECVQDMDHENMFWYRQDPGLGLRLIYFSYDVKMKEKGDIPEGYSVSREKKERFSLILESASTNQTSMYLCASSSNFGSSYEQYFGPGTRLTVT.

The J gene is TRBJ2-7, the V gene TRBV7-9; a weak D match, TRBD1 (5 bases). The CDR3 loop spans 15 amino acids. Germline CDR1 reads SEHNR; CDR2 reads FQNEAQ (reference sequence). With 1 base removed from V and 3 bases from J, the gap between germline ends came to 13 bases. CDR3 in amino acids: CASSLVRQKSYEQYF. The CDR3 coding sequence is TGTGCCAGCAGCTTAGTTAGACAGAAAAGCTACGAGCAGTACTTC.

This clonotype was seen repeatedly, ten times or more. The rearrangement uses TRBV14 and TRBJ2-1; D may be TRBD2 (6 bases). The CDR3 is 14 residues long. In germline, CDR1 is SGHDN, CDR2 FVKESK. The germline V and J ends were trimmed by 8 bases and 5 bases, with 16 bases remaining between them. The chain's CDR3 is CASLARGSNNEQFF. Written as DNA, the CDR3 is TGTGCCAGCCTAGCTCGGGGGAGCAACAATGAGCAGTTCTTC. The entire variable domain, with the rest obtained from reference TRBV14 and TRBJ2-1, is as follows: EAGVTQFPSHSVIEKGQTVTLRCDPISGHDNLYWYRRVMGKEIKFLLHFVKESKQDESGMPNNRFLAERTGGTYSTLKVQPAELEDSGVYFCASLARGSNNEQFFGPGTRLTVL.

The chain is built from TRBV27 and TRBJ2-7; TRBD1 or TRBD2 may be the D gene (5 bases each). V was shortened by 9 bases and J by 6 bases, with 24 bases between the two germline ends. CDR3 length: 15 amino acids. From germline, CDR1 is MNHEY and CDR2 SMNVEV (reference sequence). In DNA, the CDR3 is TGTGCCAGAAGACCATGCAGAGGGGTTAAGGCCGAGCAGTACTTC. Protein sequence: CARRPCRGVKAEQYF.

A remark on this clonotype: A much more abundant neighbour one base away suggests this may be a read error. This chain joins TRBV20-1 and TRBJ2-1; 7 nucleotides line up with TRBD2. The CDR3 runs 16 residues. Germline V lookup: CDR1 DFQATT, CDR2 SNEGSKA (reference sequence). For the CDR3, the DNA is TGCTGTGCTGTTATGCTTGGCGGGGGCTCCTACAATGAGCAGTTCTTC. Protein product: CCAVMLGGGSYNEQFF.